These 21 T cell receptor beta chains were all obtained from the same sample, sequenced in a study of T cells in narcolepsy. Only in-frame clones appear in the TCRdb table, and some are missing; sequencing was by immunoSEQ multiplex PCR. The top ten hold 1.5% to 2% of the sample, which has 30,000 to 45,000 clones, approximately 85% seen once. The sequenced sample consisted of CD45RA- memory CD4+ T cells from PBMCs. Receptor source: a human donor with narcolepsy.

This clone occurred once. The CDR3 is CAWSVGGKFTDTQYF. CDR3 coding DNA: TGTGCCTGGAGTGTAGGGGGGAAATTCACAGATACGCAGTATTTT. The V call is TRBV30, the J call TRBJ2-3; D is possibly TRBD1 or TRBD2 (6 bases each). Trimming removed 0 bases from V and 2 bases from J, with 12 bases in between. Germline assignment: CDR1 GTSNPN and CDR2 SVGIG (reference sequence). The CDR3 is 15 residues long.

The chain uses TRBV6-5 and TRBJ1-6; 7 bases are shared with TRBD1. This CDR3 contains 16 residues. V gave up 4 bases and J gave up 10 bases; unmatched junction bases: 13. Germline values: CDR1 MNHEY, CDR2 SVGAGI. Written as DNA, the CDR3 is TGTGCCAGCAGTTCTTTGCCGGGACAGTCGGGGTCACCCCTCCACTTT. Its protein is CASSSLPGQSGSPLHF.

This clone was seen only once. CDR3 in DNA: TGCGCCAGCAGCCAAGAGGCGTTCTTGGAGACCCAGTACTTC. It codes for CASSQEAFLETQYF. The chain links TRBV4-3 to TRBJ2-5; D not resolved. The CDR3 length is 14 residues. The V gene lost 0 bases and the J gene lost 5 bases, with 10 bases spanning the gap. Germline V gene sequence: CDR1 LGHNA, CDR2 YSLEER.

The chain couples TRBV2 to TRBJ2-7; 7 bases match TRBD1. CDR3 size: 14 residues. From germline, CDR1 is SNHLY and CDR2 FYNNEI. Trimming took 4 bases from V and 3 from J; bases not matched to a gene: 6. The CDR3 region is CASSGDRLFYEQYF. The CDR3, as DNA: TGTGCCAGCAGTGGGGACAGATTATTCTACGAGCAGTACTTC.

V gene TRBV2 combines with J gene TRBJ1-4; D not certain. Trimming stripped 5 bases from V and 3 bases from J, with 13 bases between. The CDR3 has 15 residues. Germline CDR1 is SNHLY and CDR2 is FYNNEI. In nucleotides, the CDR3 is TGTGCCAGCAGTAGGCAGCTCGGACCTAATGAAAAACTGTTTTTT. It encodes CASSRQLGPNEKLFF.

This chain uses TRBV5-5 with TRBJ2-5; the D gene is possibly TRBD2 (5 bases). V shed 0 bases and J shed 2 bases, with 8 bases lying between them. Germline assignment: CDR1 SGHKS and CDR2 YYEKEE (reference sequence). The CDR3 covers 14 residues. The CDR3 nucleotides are TGTGCCAGCAGCTTGGCCGGGGTTCAAGAGACCCAGTACTTC. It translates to CASSLAGVQETQYF.

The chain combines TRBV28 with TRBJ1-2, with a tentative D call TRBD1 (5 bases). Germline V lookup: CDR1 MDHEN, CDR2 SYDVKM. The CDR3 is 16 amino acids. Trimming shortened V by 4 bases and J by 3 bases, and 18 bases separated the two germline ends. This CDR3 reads CASSSSDNRQHYGYTF. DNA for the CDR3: TGTGCCAGCAGTTCGTCCGACAACAGGCAGCACTATGGCTACACCTTC.

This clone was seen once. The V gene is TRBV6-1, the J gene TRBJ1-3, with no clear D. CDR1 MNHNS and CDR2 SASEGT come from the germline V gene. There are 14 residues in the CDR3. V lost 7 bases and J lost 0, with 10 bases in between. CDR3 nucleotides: TGTGCCAGCAACCCAGGACCCTCTGGAAACACCATATATTTT. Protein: CASNPGPSGNTIYF.

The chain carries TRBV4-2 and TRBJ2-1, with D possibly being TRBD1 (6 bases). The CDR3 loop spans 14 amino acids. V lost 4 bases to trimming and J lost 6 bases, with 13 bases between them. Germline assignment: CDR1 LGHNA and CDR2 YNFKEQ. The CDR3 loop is CASSLDRSVNEQFF. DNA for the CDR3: TGTGCCAGCAGCCTCGACAGGTCGGTCAATGAGCAGTTCTTC.

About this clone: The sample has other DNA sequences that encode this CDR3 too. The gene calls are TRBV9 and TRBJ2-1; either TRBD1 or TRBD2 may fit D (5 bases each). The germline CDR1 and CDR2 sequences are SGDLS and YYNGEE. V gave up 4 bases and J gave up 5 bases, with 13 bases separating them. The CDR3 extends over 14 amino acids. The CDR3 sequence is CASSPRGENNEQFF. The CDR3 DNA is TGTGCCAGCAGCCCCCGGGGCGAAAACAATGAGCAGTTCTTC.

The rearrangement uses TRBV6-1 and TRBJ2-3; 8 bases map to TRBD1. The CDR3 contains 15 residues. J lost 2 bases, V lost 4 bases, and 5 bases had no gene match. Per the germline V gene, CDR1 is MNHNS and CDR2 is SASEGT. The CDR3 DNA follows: TGTGCCAGCAGTGTAAACAGGGGGTCCACAGATACGCAGTATTTT. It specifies CASSVNRGSTDTQYF.

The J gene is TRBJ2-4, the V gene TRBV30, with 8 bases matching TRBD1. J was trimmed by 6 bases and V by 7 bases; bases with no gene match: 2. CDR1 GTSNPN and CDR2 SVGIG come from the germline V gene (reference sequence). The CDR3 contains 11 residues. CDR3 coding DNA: TGTGCCTACGGACAGGGAAACATTCAGTACTTC. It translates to CAYGQGNIQYF.

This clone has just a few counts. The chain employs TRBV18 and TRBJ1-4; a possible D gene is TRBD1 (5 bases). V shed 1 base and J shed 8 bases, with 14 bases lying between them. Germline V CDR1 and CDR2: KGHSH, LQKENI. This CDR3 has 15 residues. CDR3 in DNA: TGTGCCAGCTCACCACGTATTACAGGAGGGGAAAAACTGTTTTTT. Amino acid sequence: CASSPRITGGEKLFF. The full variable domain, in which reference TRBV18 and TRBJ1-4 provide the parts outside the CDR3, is NAGVMQNPRHLVRRRGQEARLRCSPMKGHSHVYWYRQLPEEGLKFMVYLQKENIIDESGMPKERFSAEFPKEGPSILRIQQVVRGDSAAYFCASSPRITGGEKLFFGSGTQLSVL.

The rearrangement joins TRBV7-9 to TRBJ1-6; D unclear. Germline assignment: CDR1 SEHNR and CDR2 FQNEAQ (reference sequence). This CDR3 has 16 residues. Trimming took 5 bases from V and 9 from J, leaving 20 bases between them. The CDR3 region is CASSQDLLGVGSPLHF. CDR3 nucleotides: TGTGCCAGCAGCCAAGATCTTCTCGGGGTGGGTTCACCCCTCCACTTT.

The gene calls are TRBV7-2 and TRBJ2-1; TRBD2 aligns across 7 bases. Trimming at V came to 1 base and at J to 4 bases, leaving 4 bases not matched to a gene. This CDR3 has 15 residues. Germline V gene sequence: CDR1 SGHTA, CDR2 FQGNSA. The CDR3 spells CASSLELARYNEQFF. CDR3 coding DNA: TGTGCCAGCAGCTTAGAACTAGCGAGGTACAATGAGCAGTTCTTC.

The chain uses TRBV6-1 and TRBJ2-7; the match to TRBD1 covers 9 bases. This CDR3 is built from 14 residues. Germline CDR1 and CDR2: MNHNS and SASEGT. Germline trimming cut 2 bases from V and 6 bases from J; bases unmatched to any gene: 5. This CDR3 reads CASSEMGQGSEQYF. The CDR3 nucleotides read TGTGCCAGCAGTGAAATGGGACAGGGTTCCGAGCAGTACTTC.

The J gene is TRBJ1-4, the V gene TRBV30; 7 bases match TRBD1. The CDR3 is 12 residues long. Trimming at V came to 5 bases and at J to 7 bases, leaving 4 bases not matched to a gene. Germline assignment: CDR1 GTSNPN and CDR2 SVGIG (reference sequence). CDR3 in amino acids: CAWVRDSEKLFF. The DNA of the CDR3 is TGTGCCTGGGTCCGGGACAGTGAAAAACTGTTTTTT.

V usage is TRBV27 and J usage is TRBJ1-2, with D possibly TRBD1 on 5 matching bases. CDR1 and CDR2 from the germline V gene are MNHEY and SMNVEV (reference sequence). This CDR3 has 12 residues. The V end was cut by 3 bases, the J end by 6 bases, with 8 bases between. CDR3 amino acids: CASSFGGDGYTF. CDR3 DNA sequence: TGTGCCAGCAGTTTTGGAGGGGATGGCTACACCTTC.

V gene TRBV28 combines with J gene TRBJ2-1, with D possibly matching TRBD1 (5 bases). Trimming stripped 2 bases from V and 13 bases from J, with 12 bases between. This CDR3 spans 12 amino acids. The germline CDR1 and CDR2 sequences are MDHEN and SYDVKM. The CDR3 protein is CASSLIQGSQFF. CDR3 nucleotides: TGTGCCAGCAGTTTAATCCAGGGCAGTCAGTTCTTC.

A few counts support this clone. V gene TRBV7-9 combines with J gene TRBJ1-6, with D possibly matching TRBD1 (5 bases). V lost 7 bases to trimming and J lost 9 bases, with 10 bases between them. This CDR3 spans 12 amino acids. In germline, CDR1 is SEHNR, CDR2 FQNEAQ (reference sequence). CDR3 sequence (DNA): TGTGCCAGCACCCGGGGGGTTTCACCCCTCCACTTT. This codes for CASTRGVSPLHF.

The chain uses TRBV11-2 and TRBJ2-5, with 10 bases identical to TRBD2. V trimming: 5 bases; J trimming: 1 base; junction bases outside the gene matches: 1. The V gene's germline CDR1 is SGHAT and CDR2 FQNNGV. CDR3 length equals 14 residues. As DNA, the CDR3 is TGTGCCAGCAGCAGACTAGCGGGCCAAGAGACCCAGTACTTC. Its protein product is CASSRLAGQETQYF.